Ten or more counts support the clone carrying this T cell receptor beta chain. Its antigen is still unknown. The sample is drawn from a study of T cells after posttransplantation cyclophosphamide. General study results and limits: Donor-recipient repertoire similarity was low at 1-2 months, rising over year one.

This CDR3 has 13 residues. Germline-derived CDR1 and CDR2 are MNHEY and SVGAGI. V lost 5 bases to trimming and J lost 3 bases, with 11 bases between them. TCRdb keeps only in-frame clones here, not all; method: immunoSEQ multiplex PCR. Listed here are about 39,000 clones without any singletons, the top ten holding 3.5% to 5.5%. The genes are TRBV6-5 and TRBJ2-7, with D maybe TRBD1 (5 bases). This TCR came from a woman aged 45 to 65 in good health and a related stem cell transplant donor. Sequencing input: PBMCs. The CDR3: CASSLRQFYEQYF. The CDR3 DNA sequence: TGTGCCAGCAGTCTTCGACAGTTCTACGAGCAGTACTTC.